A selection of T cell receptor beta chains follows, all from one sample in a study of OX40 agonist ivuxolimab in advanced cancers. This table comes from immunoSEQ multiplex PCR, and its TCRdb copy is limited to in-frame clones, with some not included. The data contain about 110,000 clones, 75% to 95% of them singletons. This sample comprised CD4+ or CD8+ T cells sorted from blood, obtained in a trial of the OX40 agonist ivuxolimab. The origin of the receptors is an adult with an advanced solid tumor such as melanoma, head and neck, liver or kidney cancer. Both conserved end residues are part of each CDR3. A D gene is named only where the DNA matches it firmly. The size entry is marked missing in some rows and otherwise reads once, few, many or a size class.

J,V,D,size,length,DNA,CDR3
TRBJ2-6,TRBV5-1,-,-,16,TGCGCCAGCAGCAGCGACGGGGTTGCGGGGGCCAACGTCCTGACTTTC,CASSSDGVAGANVLTF
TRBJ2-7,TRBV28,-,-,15,TGTGCCAGCAGCTATCATCTAGGAGTTGCCGGCGAGCAGTACTTC,CASSYHLGVAGEQYF
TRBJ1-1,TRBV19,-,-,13,TGTGCCAGTAGCCAGACGGCGAACACTGAAGCTTTCTTT,CASSQTANTEAFF
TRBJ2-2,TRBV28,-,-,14,TGTGCCAGCAGTTGGGGGGCGAACACCGGGGAGCTGTTTTTT,CASSWGANTGELFF
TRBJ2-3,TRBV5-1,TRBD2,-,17,TGCGCCAGCAGCTTGGGAACTACTAGCGGGAGCACAGATACGCAGTATTTT,CASSLGTTSGSTDTQYF
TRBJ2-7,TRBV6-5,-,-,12,TGTGCCAGCAGCCCCACAGGGAACGAGCAGTACTTC,CASSPTGNEQYF
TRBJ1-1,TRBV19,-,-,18,TGTGCCAGTAGTATAGCATCCCAAGGACGCTGGGGGGACACTGAAGCTTTCTTT,CASSIASQGRWGDTEAFF
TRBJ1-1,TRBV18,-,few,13,TGTGCCAGCTCAGGACAGTCCCACACTGAAGCTTTCTTT,CASSGQSHTEAFF
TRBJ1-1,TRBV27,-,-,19,TGTGCCAGCAGTTCCCTTCCCTGGGGGCTAATACTATCGAACACTGAAGCTTTCTTT,CASSSLPWGLILSNTEAFF
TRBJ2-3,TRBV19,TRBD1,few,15,TGTGCCAGTAGAAGAGGACAGGGTAGCACAGATACGCAGTATTTT,CASRRGQGSTDTQYF
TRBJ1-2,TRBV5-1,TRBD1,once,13,TGCGCCAGCAGCCCCGGGACAGCCAATGGCTACACCTTC,CASSPGTANGYTF
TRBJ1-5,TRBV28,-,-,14,TGTGCCAGCAGCCTTGTGGCAGAGTATCAGCCCCAGCATTTT,CASSLVAEYQPQHF
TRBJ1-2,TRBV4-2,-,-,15,TGTGCCAGCAGCCAAGATCAAGCGCGTAACTATGGCTACACCTTC,CASSQDQARNYGYTF
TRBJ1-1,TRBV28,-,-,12,TGTGCCAGCAGTTTGTCCATCACTGAAGCTTTCTTT,CASSLSITEAFF
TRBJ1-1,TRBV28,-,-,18,TGTGCCAGCAGTTCCCTCTACAGGGTCCGGCGGACAAACACTGAAGCTTTCTTT,CASSSLYRVRRTNTEAFF
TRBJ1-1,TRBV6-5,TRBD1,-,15,TGTGCCAGCAGGCTTACAGGGGTCACGAACACTGAAGCTTTCTTT,CASRLTGVTNTEAFF
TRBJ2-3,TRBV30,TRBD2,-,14,TGTGCCTGCCGGGGGGCTAGCGGGAGCAATACGCAGTATTTT,CACRGASGSNTQYF
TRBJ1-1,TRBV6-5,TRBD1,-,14,TGTGCCAGCAGTTCCCGACAGGGGGCGGCTGAAGCTTTCTTT,CASSSRQGAAEAFF
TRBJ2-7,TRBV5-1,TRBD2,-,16,TGCGCCAGCAGCTTGGCCGTTACTAGCGGGGTCTACGAGCAGTACTTC,CASSLAVTSGVYEQYF
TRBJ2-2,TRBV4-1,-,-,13,TGCGCCAGCAGCCCCGTCAGGGCCGGGGAGCTGTTTTTT,CASSPVRAGELFF
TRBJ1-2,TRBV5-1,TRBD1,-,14,TGCGCCAGCAGCCTAGGGACAGGGGGCAATGGCTACACCTTC,CASSLGTGGNGYTF
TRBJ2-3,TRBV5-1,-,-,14,TGCGCCAGCGGCGGAGCCCTAAGCACAGATACGCAGTATTTT,CASGGALSTDTQYF
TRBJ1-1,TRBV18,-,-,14,TGTGCCAGCTCATCCGAGGATCAGGCCACTGAAGCTTTCTTT,CASSSEDQATEAFF
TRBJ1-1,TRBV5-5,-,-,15,TGTGCCAGCAGTAAGGGAGGGGCCGGGAATACTGAAGCTTTCTTT,CASSKGGAGNTEAFF
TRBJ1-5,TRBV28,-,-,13,TGTGCCAGCAGTTTTGACGAACGGCAGCCCCAGCATTTT,CASSFDERQPQHF
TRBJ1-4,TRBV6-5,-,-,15,TGTGCCAGCAGTTACAGGGCCAGGGTTGCGGAAAAACTGTTTTTT,CASSYRARVAEKLFF
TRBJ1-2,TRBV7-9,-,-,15,TGTGCCAGCAGCTTCGAGACGACCGCTCGGGGAGGCTACACCTTC,CASSFETTARGGYTF
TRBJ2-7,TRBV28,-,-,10,TGTGCCAGCAGTTTGGGAGAGCAGTACTTC,CASSLGEQYF
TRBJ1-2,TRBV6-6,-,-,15,TGTGCCAGCAGTTCGATGCAGGGAGAGAACTATGGCTACACCTTC,CASSSMQGENYGYTF
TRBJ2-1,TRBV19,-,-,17,TGTGCCAGCAAACAATCTAGCCCCGGGACTGTTTACAATGAGCAGTTCTTC,CASKQSSPGTVYNEQFF
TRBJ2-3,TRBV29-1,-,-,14,TGCAGCGTTACGGACGGGGCGCTGGCAGATACGCAGTATTTT,CSVTDGALADTQYF